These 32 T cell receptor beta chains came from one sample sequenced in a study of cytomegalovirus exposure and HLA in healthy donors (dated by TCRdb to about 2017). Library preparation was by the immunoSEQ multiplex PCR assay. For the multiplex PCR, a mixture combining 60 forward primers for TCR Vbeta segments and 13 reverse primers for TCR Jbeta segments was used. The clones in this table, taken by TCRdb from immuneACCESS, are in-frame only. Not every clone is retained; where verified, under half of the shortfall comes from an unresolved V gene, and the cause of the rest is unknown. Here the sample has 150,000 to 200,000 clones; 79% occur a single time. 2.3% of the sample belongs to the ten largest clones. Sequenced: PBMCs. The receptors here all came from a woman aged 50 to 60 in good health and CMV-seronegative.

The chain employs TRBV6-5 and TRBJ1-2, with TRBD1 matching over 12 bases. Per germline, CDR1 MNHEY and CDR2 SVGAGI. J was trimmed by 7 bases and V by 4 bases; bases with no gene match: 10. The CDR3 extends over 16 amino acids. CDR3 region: CASSWDRGQGKGGYTF. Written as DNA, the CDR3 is TGTGCCAGCAGTTGGGACAGGGGGCAGGGGAAGGGTGGCTACACCTTC.

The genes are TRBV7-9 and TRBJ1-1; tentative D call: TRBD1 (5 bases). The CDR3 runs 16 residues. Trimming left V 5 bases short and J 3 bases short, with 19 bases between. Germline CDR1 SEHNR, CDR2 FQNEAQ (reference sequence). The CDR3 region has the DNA TGTGCCAGCAGCCCACGGGGGAACAGGTTGGACACTGAAGCTTTCTTT. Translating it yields CASSPRGNRLDTEAFF.

The CDR3 DNA reads TGTGCCAGCAGCGTATCGGACAGGGGGCTCGGCACAGATACGCAGTATTTT. This codes for CASSVSDRGLGTDTQYF. This rearrangement joins TRBV9 to TRBJ2-3; TRBD1 matches at 11 bases. The junction had 5 bases not matched to a gene; V was cut back by 1 base and J by 1 base. This CDR3 has 17 amino acids. Per germline, CDR1 SGDLS and CDR2 YYNGEE.

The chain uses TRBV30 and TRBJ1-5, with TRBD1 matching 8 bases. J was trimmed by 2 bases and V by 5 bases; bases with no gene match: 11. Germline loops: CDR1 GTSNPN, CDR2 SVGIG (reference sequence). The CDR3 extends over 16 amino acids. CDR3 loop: CAWAHRQGNGNQPQHF. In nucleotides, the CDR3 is TGTGCCTGGGCCCACCGACAGGGGAACGGCAATCAGCCCCAGCATTTT.

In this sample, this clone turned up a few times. CDR3 residues: CASSVDGLAGRYNEQFF. The CDR3 DNA is TGTGCCAGCAGCGTAGATGGACTAGCGGGAAGGTACAATGAGCAGTTCTTC. The gene calls are TRBV9 and TRBJ2-1, with 12 bases identical to TRBD2. The junction had 5 bases not matched to a gene; V was cut back by 0 bases and J by 4 bases. The germline V gene encodes CDR1 SGDLS and CDR2 YYNGEE. This CDR3 contains 17 residues.

This CDR3 is CASSTLGQGRDNEQFF. CDR3 sequence (DNA): TGTGCCAGCAGCACCCTCGGACAGGGGAGAGACAATGAGCAGTTCTTC. The chain links TRBV11-3 to TRBJ2-1, with TRBD1 matching over 9 bases. CDR1 and CDR2 from the germline V gene are SGHNT and YENEEA. The CDR3 extends over 16 amino acids. The V segment lost 5 bases and the J segment 5 bases; nucleotides outside the gene matches: 10.

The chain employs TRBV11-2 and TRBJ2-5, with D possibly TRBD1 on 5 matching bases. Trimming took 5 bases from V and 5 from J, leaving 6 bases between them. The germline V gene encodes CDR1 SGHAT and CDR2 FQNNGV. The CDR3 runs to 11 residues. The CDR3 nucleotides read TGTGCCAGCAGCCCAGGGGAGACCCAGTACTTC. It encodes CASSPGETQYF.

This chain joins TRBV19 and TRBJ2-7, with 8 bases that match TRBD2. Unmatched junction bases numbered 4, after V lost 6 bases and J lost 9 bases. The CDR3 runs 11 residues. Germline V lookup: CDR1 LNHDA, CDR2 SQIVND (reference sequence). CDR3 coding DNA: TGTGCCAGTAGGGGCAGCGGGAGGCAGTACTTC. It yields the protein CASRGSGRQYF. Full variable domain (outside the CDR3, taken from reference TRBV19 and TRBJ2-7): DGGITQSPKYLFRKEGQNVTLSCEQNLNHDAMYWYRQDPGQGLRLIYYSQIVNDFQKGDIAEGYSVSREKKESFPLTVTSAQKNPTAFYLCASRGSGRQYFGPGTRLTVT.

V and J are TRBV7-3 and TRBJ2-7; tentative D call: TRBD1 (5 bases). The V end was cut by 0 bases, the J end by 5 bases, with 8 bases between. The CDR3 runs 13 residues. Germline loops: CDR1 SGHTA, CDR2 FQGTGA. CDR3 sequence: CASSLTWGNEQYF. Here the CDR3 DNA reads TGTGCCAGCAGCTTAACGTGGGGCAACGAGCAGTACTTC. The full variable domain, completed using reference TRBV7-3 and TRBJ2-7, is GAGVSQTPSNKVTEKGKYVELRCDPISGHTALYWYRQSLGQGPEFLIYFQGTGAADDSGLPNDRFFAVRPEGSVSTLKIQRTERGDSAVYLCASSLTWGNEQYFGPGTRLTVT.

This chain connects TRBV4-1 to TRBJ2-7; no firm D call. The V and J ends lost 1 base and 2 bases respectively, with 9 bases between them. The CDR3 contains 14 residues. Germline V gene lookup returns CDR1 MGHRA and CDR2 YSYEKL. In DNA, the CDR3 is TGCGCCAGCAGCCAAGTCGCAGTCGCCTACGAGCAGTACTTC. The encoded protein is CASSQVAVAYEQYF.

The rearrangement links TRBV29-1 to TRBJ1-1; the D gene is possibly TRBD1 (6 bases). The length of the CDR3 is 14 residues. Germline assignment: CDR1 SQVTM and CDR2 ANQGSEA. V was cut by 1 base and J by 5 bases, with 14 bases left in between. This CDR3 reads CSVEGATGWTEAFF. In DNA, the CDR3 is TGCAGCGTTGAAGGGGCGACAGGATGGACTGAAGCTTTCTTT.

The CDR3 sequence: CASSLPSGDETQYF. In nucleotides, the CDR3 is TGCGCCAGCAGCTTGCCGAGCGGGGATGAGACCCAGTACTTC. V usage is TRBV5-1 and J usage is TRBJ2-5; 7 bases fit TRBD2. Germline CDR1 and CDR2: SGHRS and YFSETQ. Germline trimming cut 1 base from V and 5 bases from J; bases unmatched to any gene: 5. This CDR3 spans 14 amino acids. The variable domain in full, with the rest retrieved from reference TRBV5-1 and TRBJ2-5, is KAGVTQTPRYLIKTRGQQVTLSCSPISGHRSVSWYQQTPGQGLQFLFEYFSETQRNKGNFPGRFSGRQFSNSRSEMNVSTLELGDSALYLCASSLPSGDETQYFGPGTRLLVL.

The CDR3 nucleotides read TGCGCCAGCAGCGGGATGGGATACGGGGGGGCCCCTTCCGAGCAGTTCTTC. This encodes CASSGMGYGGAPSEQFF. The chain is built from TRBV4-1 and TRBJ2-1; 8 bases map to TRBD2. The germline gives CDR1 MGHRA, CDR2 YSYEKL. V lost 5 bases, J lost 10 bases, and 19 bases stayed unmatched. This CDR3 contains 17 residues.

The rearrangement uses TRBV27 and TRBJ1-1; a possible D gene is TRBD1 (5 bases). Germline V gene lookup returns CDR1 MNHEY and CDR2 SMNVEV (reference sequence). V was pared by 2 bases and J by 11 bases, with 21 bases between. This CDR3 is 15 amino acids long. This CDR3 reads CASSLRQGGAKWAFF. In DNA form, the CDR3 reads TGTGCCAGCAGTTTAAGGCAGGGAGGGGCGAAATGGGCTTTCTTT.

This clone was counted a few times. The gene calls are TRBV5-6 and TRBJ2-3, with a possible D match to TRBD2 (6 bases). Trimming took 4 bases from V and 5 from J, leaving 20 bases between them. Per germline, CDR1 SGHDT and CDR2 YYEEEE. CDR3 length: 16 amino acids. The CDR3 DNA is TGTGCCAGCAGCATCGTTCAGGGCGGGGTAGGAGATACGCAGTATTTT. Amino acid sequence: CASSIVQGGVGDTQYF.

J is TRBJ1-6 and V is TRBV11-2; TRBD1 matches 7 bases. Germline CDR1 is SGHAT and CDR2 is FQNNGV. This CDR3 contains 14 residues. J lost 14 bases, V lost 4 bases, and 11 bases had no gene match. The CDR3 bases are TGTGCCAGCAGCTCACCACAGGGGCGGGGGGCCCTCCACTTT. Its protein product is CASSSPQGRGALHF.

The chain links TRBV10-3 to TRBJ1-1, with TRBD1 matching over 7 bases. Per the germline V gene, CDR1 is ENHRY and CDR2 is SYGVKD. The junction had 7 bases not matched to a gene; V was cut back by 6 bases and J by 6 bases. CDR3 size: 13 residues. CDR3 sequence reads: CAISDLGQAEAFF. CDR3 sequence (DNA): TGTGCCATCAGCGATCTCGGACAGGCTGAAGCTTTCTTT.

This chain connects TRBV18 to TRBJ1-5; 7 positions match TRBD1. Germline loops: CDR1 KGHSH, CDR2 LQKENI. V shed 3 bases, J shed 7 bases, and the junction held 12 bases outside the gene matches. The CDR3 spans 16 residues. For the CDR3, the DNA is TGTGCCAGCTCACCCTATGATAGGGGGCCCAACCAGCCCCAGCATTTT. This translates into CASSPYDRGPNQPQHF.

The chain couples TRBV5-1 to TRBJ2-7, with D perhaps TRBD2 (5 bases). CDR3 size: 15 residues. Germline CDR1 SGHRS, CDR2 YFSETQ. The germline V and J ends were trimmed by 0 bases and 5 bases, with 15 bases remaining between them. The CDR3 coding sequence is TGCGCCAGCAGCTTGGTGGACTCTGCCCTAGACGAGCAGTACTTC. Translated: CASSLVDSALDEQYF.

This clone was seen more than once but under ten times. The CDR3 spells CASSFRDRGDEQFF. CDR3 in DNA: TGTGCCAGCAGTTTCCGGGACAGGGGGGATGAGCAGTTCTTC. The rearrangement joins TRBV27 to TRBJ2-1; 11 nucleotides line up with TRBD1. This CDR3 spans 14 amino acids. Trimming at V came to 3 bases and at J to 8 bases, leaving 3 bases not matched to a gene. Germline CDR1 MNHEY, CDR2 SMNVEV (reference sequence).

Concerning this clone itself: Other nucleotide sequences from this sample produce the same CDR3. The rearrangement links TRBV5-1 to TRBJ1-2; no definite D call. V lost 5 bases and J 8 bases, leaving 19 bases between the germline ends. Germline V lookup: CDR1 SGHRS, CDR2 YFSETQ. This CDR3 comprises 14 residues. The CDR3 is CASSPDGPRGGYTF. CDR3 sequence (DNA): TGCGCCAGCAGTCCCGATGGTCCTCGGGGAGGCTACACCTTC.

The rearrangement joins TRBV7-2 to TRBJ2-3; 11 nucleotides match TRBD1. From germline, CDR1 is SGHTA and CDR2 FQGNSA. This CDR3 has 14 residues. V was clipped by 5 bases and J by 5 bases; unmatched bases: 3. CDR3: CASSPGTGGDTQYF. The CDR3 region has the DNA TGTGCCAGCAGCCCTGGGACAGGGGGAGATACGCAGTATTTT.

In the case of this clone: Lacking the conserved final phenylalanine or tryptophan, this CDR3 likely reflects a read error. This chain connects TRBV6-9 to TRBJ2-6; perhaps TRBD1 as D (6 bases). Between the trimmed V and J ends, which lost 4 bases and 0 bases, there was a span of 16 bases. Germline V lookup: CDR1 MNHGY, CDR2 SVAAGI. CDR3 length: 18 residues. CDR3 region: CASSWRQGYSSGANVLTS. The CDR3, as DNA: TGTGCCAGCAGTTGGCGCCAGGGGTATTCCTCTGGGGCCAACGTCCTGACTTCC.

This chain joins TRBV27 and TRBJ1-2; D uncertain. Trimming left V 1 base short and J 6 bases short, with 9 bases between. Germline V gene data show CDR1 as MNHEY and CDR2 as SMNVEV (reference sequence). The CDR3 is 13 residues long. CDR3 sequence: CASSLYGSNGYTF. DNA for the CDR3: TGTGCCAGCAGTTTATACGGGAGCAATGGCTACACCTTC.

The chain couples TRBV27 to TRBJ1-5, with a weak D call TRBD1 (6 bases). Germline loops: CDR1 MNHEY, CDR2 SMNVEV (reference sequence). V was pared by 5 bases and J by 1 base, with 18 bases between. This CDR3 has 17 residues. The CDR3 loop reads CASSGRSGTMSNQPQHF. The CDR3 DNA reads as TGTGCCAGCAGTGGACGATCCGGGACAATGAGCAATCAGCCCCAGCATTTT.

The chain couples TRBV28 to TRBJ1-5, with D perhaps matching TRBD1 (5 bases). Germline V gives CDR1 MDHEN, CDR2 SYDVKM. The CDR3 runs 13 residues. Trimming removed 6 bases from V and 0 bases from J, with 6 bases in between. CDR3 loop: CASRGHSNQPQHF. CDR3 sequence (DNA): TGTGCCAGCAGGGGGCATAGCAATCAGCCCCAGCATTTT.

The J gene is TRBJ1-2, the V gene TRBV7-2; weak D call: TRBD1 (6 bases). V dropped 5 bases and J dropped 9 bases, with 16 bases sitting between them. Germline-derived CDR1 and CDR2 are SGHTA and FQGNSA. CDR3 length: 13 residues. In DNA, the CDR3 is TGTGCCAGCAGCCCCACAGGGATGGGAAGCTACACCTTC. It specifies CASSPTGMGSYTF.

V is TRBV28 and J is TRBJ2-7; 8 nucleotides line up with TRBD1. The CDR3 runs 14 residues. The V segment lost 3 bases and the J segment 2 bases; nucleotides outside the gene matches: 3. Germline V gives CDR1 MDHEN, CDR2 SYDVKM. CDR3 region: CASSFETGAYEQYF. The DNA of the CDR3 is TGTGCCAGCAGTTTTGAGACAGGGGCCTACGAGCAGTACTTC.

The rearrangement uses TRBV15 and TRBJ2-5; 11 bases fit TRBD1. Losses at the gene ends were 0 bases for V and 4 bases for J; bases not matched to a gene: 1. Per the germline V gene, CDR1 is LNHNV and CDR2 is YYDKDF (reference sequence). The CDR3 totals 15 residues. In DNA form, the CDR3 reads TGTGCCACCAGCAGAGAAGGGACAGGGGGAGAGACCCAGTACTTC. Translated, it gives CATSREGTGGETQYF.

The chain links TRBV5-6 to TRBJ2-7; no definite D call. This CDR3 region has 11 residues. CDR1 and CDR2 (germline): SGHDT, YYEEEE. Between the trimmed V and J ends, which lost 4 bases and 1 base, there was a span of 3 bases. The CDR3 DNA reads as TGTGCCAGCAGCCGGTCCTACGAGCAGTACTTC. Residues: CASSRSYEQYF. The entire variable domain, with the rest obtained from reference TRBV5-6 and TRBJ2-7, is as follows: DAGVTQSPTHLIKTRGQQVTLRCSPKSGHDTVSWYQQALGQGPQFIFQYYEEEERQRGNFPDRFSGHQFPNYSSELNVNALLLGDSALYLCASSRSYEQYFGPGTRLTVT.

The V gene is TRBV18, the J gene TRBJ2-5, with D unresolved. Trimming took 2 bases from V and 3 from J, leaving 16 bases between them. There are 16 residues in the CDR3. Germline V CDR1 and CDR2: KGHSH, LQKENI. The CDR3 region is CASSPYGFGGKETQYF. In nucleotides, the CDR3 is TGTGCCAGCTCACCATATGGGTTCGGCGGAAAAGAGACCCAGTACTTC.

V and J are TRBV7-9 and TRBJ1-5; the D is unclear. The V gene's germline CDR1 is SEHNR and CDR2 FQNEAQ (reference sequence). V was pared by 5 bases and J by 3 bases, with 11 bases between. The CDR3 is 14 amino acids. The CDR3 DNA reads TGTGCCAGCAGCCACCGCGGCCACAATCAGCCCCAGCATTTT. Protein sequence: CASSHRGHNQPQHF.